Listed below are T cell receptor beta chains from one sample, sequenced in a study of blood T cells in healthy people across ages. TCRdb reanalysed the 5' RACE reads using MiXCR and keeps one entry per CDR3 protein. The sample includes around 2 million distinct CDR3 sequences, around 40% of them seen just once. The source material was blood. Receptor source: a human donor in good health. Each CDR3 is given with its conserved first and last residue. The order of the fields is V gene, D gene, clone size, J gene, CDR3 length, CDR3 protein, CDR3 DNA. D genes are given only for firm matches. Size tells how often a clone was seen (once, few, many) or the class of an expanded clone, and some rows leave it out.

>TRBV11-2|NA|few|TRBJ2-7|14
CASSFSRPNYEQYF
TGTGCCAGCAGCTTTTCCCGACCGAACTACGAGCAGTACTTC
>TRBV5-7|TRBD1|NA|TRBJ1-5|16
CARNIMRTRGHQPQHF
TGTGCCAGAAATATTATGAGGACCAGGGGGCATCAGCCCCAGCATTTT
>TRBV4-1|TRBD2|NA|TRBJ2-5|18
CASSQDGWASGGAGTQYF
TGCGCCAGCAGCCAAGATGGTTGGGCTAGCGGGGGGGCAGGGACCCAGTACTTC
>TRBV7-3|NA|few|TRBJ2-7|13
CASSLQGLSEQYF
TGTGCCAGCAGCTTACAGGGGTTATCCGAGCAGTACTTC
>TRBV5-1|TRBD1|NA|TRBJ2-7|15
CASKIMQGAYYEQYF
TGCGCCAGCAAGATTATGCAGGGGGCTTACTACGAGCAGTACTTC
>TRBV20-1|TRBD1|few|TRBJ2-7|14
CSARVGTGYYEQYF
TGCAGTGCTAGAGTAGGGACAGGATACTACGAGCAGTACTTC
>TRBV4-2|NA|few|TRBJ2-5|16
CASSQGPFMYQETQYF
TGTGCCAGCAGCCAAGGGCCCTTTATGTACCAAGAGACCCAGTACTTC
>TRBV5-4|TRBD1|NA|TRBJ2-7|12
CASSSGQAQQYF
TGTGCCAGCAGCTCGGGACAGGCTCAGCAGTACTTC
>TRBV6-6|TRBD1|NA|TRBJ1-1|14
CASSCPGQGTEAFF
TGTGCCAGCAGTTGCCCTGGACAGGGGACTGAAGCTTTCTTT
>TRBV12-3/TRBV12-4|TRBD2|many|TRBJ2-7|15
CASSSGLAGVYEQYF
TGTGCCAGCAGCTCTGGACTAGCGGGGGTGTACGAGCAGTACTTC
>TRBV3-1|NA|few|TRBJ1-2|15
CASSLGQSTNYGYTF
TGTGCCAGCAGCCTCGGACAGTCGACTAACTATGGCTACACCTTC
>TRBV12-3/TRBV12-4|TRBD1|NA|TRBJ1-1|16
CASSDPGQGRSTEAFF
TGTGCCAGCAGCGACCCGGGACAGGGAAGGAGCACTGAAGCTTTCTTT
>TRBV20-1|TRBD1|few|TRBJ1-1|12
CSADTGGTEAFF
TGCAGTGCGGATACAGGGGGCACTGAAGCTTTCTTT
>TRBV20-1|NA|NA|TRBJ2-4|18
CSARDLFLGPLAKNIQYF
TGCAGTGCTAGAGATCTTTTCCTGGGCCCTTTAGCCAAAAACATTCAGTACTTC
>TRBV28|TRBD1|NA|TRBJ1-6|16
CASSLPTGAENSPLHF
TGTGCCAGCAGCCTACCGACAGGGGCCGAAAATTCACCCCTCCACTTT
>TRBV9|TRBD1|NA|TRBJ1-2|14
CASSAGTGAGGYTF
TGTGCCAGCAGCGCGGGGACAGGGGCAGGAGGCTACACCTTC
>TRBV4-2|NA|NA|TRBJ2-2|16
CASSQDRDRDTGELFF
TGTGCCAGCAGCCAAGATCGGGACCGCGACACCGGGGAGCTGTTTTTT
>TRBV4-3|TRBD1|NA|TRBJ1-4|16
CASSQYPGQKNEKLFF
TGCGCCAGCAGCCAGTACCCGGGACAGAAAAATGAAAAACTGTTTTTT
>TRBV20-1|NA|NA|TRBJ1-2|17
CSARDIDRQRPHYGYTF
TGCAGTGCTAGAGATATTGACAGACAGAGACCTCACTATGGCTACACCTTC
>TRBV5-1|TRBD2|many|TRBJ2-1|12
CASSLAGNEQFF
TGTGCCAGCAGCTTAGCGGGCAATGAGCAGTTCTTC
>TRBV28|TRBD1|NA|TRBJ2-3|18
CASSRPPGQPSSTDTQYF
TGTGCCAGCAGTCGTCCTCCGGGACAGCCTTCCAGCACAGATACGCAGTATTTT
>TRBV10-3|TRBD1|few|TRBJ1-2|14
CAISRTGANYGYTF
TGTGCCATCAGCAGGACAGGAGCTAACTATGGCTACACCTTC
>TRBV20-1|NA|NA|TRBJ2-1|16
CSARGEGLGSYNEQFF
TGCAGTGCTAGAGGCGAAGGACTGGGGTCCTACAATGAGCAGTTCTTC
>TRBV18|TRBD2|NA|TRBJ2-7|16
CASSPPLAGGIYEQYF
TGTGCCAGCTCACCACCCCTGGCGGGGGGCATCTACGAGCAGTACTTC
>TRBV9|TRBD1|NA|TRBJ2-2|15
CASSRGTGGRGELFF
TGTGCCAGCAGCAGGGGGACAGGGGGCCGAGGGGAGCTGTTTTTT
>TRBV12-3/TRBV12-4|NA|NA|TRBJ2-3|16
CASSLVLAEPTDTQYF
TGTGCCAGCAGTTTAGTACTAGCCGAACCCACAGATACGCAGTATTTT
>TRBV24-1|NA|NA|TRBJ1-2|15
CATSDLTQGPGGYTF
TGTGCCACCAGTGATTTGACACAGGGTCCGGGTGGCTACACCTTC
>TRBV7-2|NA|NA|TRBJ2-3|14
CASSLIGDSDTQYF
TGTGCCAGCAGCTTAATCGGGGACTCGGATACGCAGTATTTT
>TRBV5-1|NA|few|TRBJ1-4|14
CASSSTGLNEKLFF
TGCGCCAGCAGCTCGACAGGACTTAATGAAAAACTGTTTTTT
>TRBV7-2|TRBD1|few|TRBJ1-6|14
CASRLDRGNSPLHF
TGTGCCAGCAGACTTGACAGGGGTAATTCACCCCTCCACTTT
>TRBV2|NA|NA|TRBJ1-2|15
CASSERRGAGEGYTF
TGTGCCAGCAGTGAAAGACGGGGGGCAGGGGAAGGCTACACCTTC
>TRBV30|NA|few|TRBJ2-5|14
CAWSEGQVGETQYF
TGTGCCTGGAGTGAGGGCCAGGTCGGAGAGACCCAGTACTTC
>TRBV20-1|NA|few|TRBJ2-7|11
CSPSDSYEQYF
TGCAGTCCGTCGGACAGCTACGAGCAGTACTTC